This T cell receptor (beta chain) was sequenced for a study of blood T cells in healthy people across ages. With a J-beta primer mix and a sample-barcoded 5' primer, a second PCR ran about 7 to 12 cycles. TCRdb ran MiXCR on the 5' RACE reads and lists one entry per CDR3 protein. The sample consists of some 940,000 distinct CDR3 sequences, just under 30% of them appearing once. The germline V gene has CDR1 SGHAT and CDR2 FQNNGV. This CDR3 has 15 residues. Trimming stripped 2 bases from V and 2 bases from J, with 12 bases between. These data were likewise used in another study, on T cells of mothers and their children.

The material sequenced was blood. The genes are TRBV11-2 and TRBJ1-1, with D possibly being TRBD1 (6 bases). The receptor was derived from a woman aged 40 to 50 in good health. CDR3 in amino acids: CASSLRADSNTEAFF. The CDR3 bases are TGTGCCAGCAGCTTAAGGGCGGACAGTAACACTGAAGCTTTCTTT.